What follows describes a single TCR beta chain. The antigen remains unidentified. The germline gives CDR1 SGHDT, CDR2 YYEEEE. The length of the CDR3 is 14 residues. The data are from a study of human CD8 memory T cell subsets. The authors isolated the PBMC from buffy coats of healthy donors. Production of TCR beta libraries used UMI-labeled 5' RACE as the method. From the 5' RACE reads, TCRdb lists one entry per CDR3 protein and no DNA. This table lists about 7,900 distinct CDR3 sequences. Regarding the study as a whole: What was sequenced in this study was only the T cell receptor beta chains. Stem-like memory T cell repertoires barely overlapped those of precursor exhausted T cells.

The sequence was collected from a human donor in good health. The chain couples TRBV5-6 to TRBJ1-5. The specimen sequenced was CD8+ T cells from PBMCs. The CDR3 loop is CASSLGPFNQPQHF.